This entry features one T cell receptor beta chain sequence. These data belong to a study of lymphopenia after photon versus proton radiotherapy. V trimming: 6 bases; J trimming: 1 base; junction bases outside the gene matches: 1. Germline V CDR1 and CDR2: SQVTM, ANQGSEA. This CDR3 comprises 12 residues. Profiled with immunoSEQ multiplex PCR; TCRdb holds only in-frame clones, not every one. This table holds about 30,000 clones, 94% found once. This TCR came from a woman aged 50 to 60 with cholangiocarcinoma. The specimen was peripheral blood, collected from a patient treated with photon-based radiotherapy. The rearrangement links TRBV29-1 to TRBJ2-7; 9 positions match TRBD1. DNA for the CDR3: TGCAGCGTCGGGACAGGGTCCTACGAGCAGTACTTC. It yields the protein CSVGTGSYEQYF.